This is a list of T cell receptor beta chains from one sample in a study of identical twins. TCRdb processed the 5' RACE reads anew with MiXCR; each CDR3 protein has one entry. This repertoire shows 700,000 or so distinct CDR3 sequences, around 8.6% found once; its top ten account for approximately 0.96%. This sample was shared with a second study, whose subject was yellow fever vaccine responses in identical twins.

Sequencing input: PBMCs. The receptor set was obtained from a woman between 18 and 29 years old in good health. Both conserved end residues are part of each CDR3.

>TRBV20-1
CSARDFDVSPLHF
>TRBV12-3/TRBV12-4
CASSLPGTAGGELFF
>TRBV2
CASSDGAGTGGGEQYF
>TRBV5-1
CASRASGDHYEQYF
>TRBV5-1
CASSRGDVNTEAFF
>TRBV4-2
CASSQTDRSGANVLTF
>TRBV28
CASSPPAGGLQETQYF
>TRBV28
CASSSGTSGNRNTGELFF
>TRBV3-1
CASSPRRGAFF
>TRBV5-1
CASSSGTGSGEKLFF
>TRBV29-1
CSVGISGVVEKLFF
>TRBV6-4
CASSDPRTSGPSYEQYF
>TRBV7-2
CASSLAGTSGRGEQFF
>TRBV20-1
CSARDYIQRGRDTQYF
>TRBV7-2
CASSLVSLADTYEQYF
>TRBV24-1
CATEGVTTQPHF
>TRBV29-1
CSVVLAGGWTGELFF
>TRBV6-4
CASSVDSGDTQYF
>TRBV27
CASTRVGGYEQYF
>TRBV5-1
CASSWDSSDAGGLDTQYF
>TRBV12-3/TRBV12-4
CASTGTESSTDTQYF
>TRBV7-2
CASSWGLAQETQYF
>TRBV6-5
CASSFTKTGGVYGYTF
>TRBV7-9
CASSFPDSTNTQYF
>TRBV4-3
CASSQGTGRGGNEQFF
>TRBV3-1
CASSQPSLGKREQFF
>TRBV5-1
CASSFPVAGLKRESTDTQYF
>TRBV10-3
CAISGTGGDSPLHF
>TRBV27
CASNPLRDAYEQYF